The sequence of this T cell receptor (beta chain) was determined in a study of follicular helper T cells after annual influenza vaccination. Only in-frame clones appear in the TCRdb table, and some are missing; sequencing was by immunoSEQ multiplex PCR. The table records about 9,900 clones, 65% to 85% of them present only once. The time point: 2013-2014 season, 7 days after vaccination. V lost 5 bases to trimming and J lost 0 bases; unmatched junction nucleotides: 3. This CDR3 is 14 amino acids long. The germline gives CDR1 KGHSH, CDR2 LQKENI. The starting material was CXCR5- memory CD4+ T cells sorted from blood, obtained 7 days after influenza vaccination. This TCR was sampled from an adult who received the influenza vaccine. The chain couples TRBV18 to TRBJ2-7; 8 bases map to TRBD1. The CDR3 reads CASSTGTGSYEQYF. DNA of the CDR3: TGTGCCAGCTCAACCGGGACAGGCTCCTACGAGCAGTACTTC.